This T cell receptor beta chain appears in the sequencing data of a study of tumor-infiltrating lymphocytes in primary liver carcinoma. Co-extracting RNA and DNA was done with about 17-31 mg of unsorted bulk tissue as input. Germline V gene data show CDR1 as WSHSY and CDR2 as SAAADI. V dropped 4 bases and J dropped 15 bases, with 23 bases sitting between them. The CDR3 has 14 residues. TCR beta cDNA was reverse-transcribed from about 500 ng of total RNA. The reaction used a constant-region primer and ProtoScript II reverse transcriptase. A slightly modified ARM-PCR protocol with three nested multiplex PCR rounds produced these TCR beta libraries. A C-beta reverse primer and TRBV1-TRBV30 forward primers served in each of the first two PCR rounds, at about 9 cycles apiece. MiXCR, run by TCRdb on the multiplex PCR reads, gives a single entry per CDR3 protein. The sample shows over 35,000 distinct CDR3 sequences, about 73% of them seen only once.

This TCR was recovered from a man aged 35 to 55 with primary liver carcinoma and hepatitis B virus infection. The rearrangement joins TRBV10-2 to TRBJ2-3, with D possibly TRBD2 on 6 matching bases. Sequenced sample: liver tumor tissue from sampling region 2. The subset here: tumor region T2, inferior pole. CDR3 region: CASSGRGGPDMHYF. DNA of the CDR3: TGCGCCAGCAGTGGAAGAGGAGGGCCAGATATGCACTATTTT.